Listed below are T cell receptor beta chains from one sample, sequenced in a study of T cell responses to AZD1222 COVID-19 vaccine. Clones were sequenced by immunoSEQ multiplex PCR, and TCRdb holds only the in-frame ones, with some missing. The sample yields roughly 110,000 clones, around 90% seen once. The starting material was peripheral blood, obtained on day 0 of AZD1222 vaccination. The receptors stem from an adult in good health. Each CDR3 is given with its conserved first and last residue. D genes are given only for firm matches. The listing skips clone size in some rows; elsewhere it reads once, few, many or a size class.

clone size: .; V gene: TRBV4-2; J gene: TRBJ1-4; D gene: .; CDR3 protein: CASSANPGARNEKLFF; CDR3 DNA: TGTGCCAGCAGCGCTAACCCGGGGGCCCGTAATGAAAAACTGTTTTTT
clone size: .; V gene: TRBV4-1; J gene: TRBJ2-1; D gene: TRBD2; CDR3 protein: CASSQDGTSGIYEQFF; CDR3 DNA: TGCGCCAGCAGCCAAGACGGTACTAGCGGGATCTATGAGCAGTTCTTC
clone size: .; V gene: TRBV4-2; J gene: TRBJ2-1; D gene: TRBD2; CDR3 protein: CASSPPGGLAVNNEQFF; CDR3 DNA: TGTGCCAGCAGCCCCCCCGGAGGACTAGCGGTAAACAATGAGCAGTTCTTC
clone size: .; V gene: TRBV24-1; J gene: TRBJ1-1; D gene: .; CDR3 protein: CATSDPAEGASAFF; CDR3 DNA: TGTGCCACCAGTGACCCGGCCGAGGGCGCGAGTGCTTTCTTT
clone size: .; V gene: TRBV13; J gene: TRBJ2-7; D gene: TRBD1; CDR3 protein: CASSPNPGQGAYEQYF; CDR3 DNA: TGTGCCAGCAGCCCAAACCCGGGACAGGGGGCCTACGAGCAGTACTTC
clone size: .; V gene: TRBV5-4; J gene: TRBJ1-3; D gene: .; CDR3 protein: CASSRDQSNTIYF; CDR3 DNA: TGTGCCAGCAGCCGGGACCAGTCGAACACCATATATTTT
clone size: .; V gene: TRBV5-1; J gene: TRBJ1-5; D gene: .; CDR3 protein: CASSLNGVGNQPQHF; CDR3 DNA: TGCGCCAGCAGCTTGAACGGGGTCGGCAATCAGCCCCAGCATTTT
clone size: .; V gene: TRBV12-3/TRBV12-4; J gene: TRBJ1-5; D gene: .; CDR3 protein: CASSFSNQPQHF; CDR3 DNA: TGTGCCAGCAGTTTCAGCAATCAGCCCCAGCATTTT
clone size: .; V gene: TRBV9; J gene: TRBJ2-3; D gene: .; CDR3 protein: CASSVALATFTDTQYF; CDR3 DNA: TGTGCCAGCAGCGTAGCCCTAGCCACCTTCACAGATACGCAGTATTTT
clone size: .; V gene: TRBV28; J gene: TRBJ1-2; D gene: TRBD1; CDR3 protein: CASSLGTGISGYTF; CDR3 DNA: TGTGCCAGCAGTTTAGGGACAGGGATTTCTGGCTACACCTTC
clone size: .; V gene: TRBV4-1; J gene: TRBJ1-2; D gene: .; CDR3 protein: CASSQDRGRGVSYTF; CDR3 DNA: TGCGCCAGCAGCCAAGATCGGGGGCGCGGTGTAAGCTACACCTTC
clone size: .; V gene: TRBV12-3/TRBV12-4; J gene: TRBJ2-1; D gene: .; CDR3 protein: CASSWEAYNEQFF; CDR3 DNA: TGTGCCAGCAGTTGGGAGGCCTACAATGAGCAGTTCTTC
clone size: .; V gene: TRBV30; J gene: TRBJ1-1; D gene: .; CDR3 protein: CAWSVQGPNTEAFF; CDR3 DNA: TGTGCCTGGAGTGTACAGGGACCGAACACTGAAGCTTTCTTT
clone size: once; V gene: TRBV30; J gene: TRBJ1-2; D gene: .; CDR3 protein: CAWLGGIYGYTF; CDR3 DNA: TGTGCCTGGCTAGGGGGGATCTATGGCTACACCTTC
clone size: .; V gene: TRBV6-5; J gene: TRBJ1-2; D gene: TRBD1; CDR3 protein: CASSPDRGGGYTF; CDR3 DNA: TGTGCCAGCAGTCCCGACAGGGGGGGAGGCTACACCTTC
clone size: .; V gene: TRBV10-3; J gene: TRBJ1-3; D gene: .; CDR3 protein: CAITPGRSGNTIYF; CDR3 DNA: TGTGCCATCACCCCTGGTCGCTCTGGAAACACCATATATTTT
clone size: .; V gene: TRBV6-6; J gene: TRBJ1-2; D gene: .; CDR3 protein: CAAGRVDGYTF; CDR3 DNA: TGTGCCGCTGGCAGGGTTGATGGCTACACCTTC
clone size: .; V gene: TRBV6-5; J gene: TRBJ2-2; D gene: .; CDR3 protein: CATGLANTGELFF; CDR3 DNA: TGTGCCACTGGACTCGCGAACACCGGGGAGCTGTTTTTT
clone size: .; V gene: TRBV18; J gene: TRBJ1-2; D gene: TRBD1; CDR3 protein: CARGRDRSYGYTF; CDR3 DNA: TGTGCCAGGGGACGGGACAGGTCCTATGGCTACACCTTC
clone size: once; V gene: TRBV5-1; J gene: TRBJ2-2; D gene: .; CDR3 protein: CASTVAGELFF; CDR3 DNA: TGCGCCAGCACGGTCGCCGGGGAGCTGTTTTTT
clone size: .; V gene: TRBV9; J gene: TRBJ1-1; D gene: .; CDR3 protein: CASSVRPNTEAFF; CDR3 DNA: TGTGCCAGCAGCGTCAGGCCCAACACTGAAGCTTTCTTT
clone size: .; V gene: TRBV28; J gene: TRBJ2-7; D gene: .; CDR3 protein: CASSFGLLRVGEQYF; CDR3 DNA: TGTGCCAGCAGTTTTGGTTTATTAAGAGTAGGCGAGCAGTACTTC